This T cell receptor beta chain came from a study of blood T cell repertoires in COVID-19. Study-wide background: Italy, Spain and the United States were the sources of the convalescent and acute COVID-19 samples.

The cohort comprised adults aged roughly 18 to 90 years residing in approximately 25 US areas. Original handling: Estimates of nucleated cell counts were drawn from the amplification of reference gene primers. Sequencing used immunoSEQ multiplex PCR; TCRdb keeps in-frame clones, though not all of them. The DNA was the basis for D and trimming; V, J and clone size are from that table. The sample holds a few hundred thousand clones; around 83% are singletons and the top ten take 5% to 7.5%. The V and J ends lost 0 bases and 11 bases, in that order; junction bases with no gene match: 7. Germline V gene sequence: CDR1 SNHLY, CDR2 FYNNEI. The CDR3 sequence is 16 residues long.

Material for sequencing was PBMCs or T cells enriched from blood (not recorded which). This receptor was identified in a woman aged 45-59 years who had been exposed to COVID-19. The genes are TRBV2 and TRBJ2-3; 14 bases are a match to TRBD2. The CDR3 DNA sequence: TGTGCCAGCAGTGAAGCACAGGGACTAGCGGGGGTAAGGCAGTATTTT. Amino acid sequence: CASSEAQGLAGVRQYF.